This T cell receptor beta chain came from a study of PD-1 blockade in classical Hodgkin lymphoma. This clone was observed a few times. What it binds is not known. Each patient's relapse followed autologous stem cell transplantation, and brentuximab vedotin exposure varied. Germline-derived CDR1 and CDR2 are SGHKS and YYEKEE (reference sequence). V was pared by 0 bases and J by 4 bases, with 5 bases of the junction left unmatched. This CDR3 is built from 16 residues. Data came from immunoSEQ multiplex PCR; TCRdb stores just in-frame clones and leaves some out. The repertoire includes roughly 50,000 clones, 60% to 85% of them detected once, and approximately 21% sits in the top ten. General study results and limits: Patients newly diagnosed and complete responders had comparable baseline diversity. Nothing has yet pinned down what causes the repertoire differences, possibly disease activity or prior therapy.

The chain has TRBV5-5 and TRBJ1-4; TRBD1 matches 8 bases. The clonotype originates from a human donor with classical Hodgkin lymphoma. Sequences were derived from peripheral blood mononuclear cells (PBMCs), sampled before the second cycle of nivolumab. The DNA of the CDR3 is TGTGCCAGCAGCTTGGCCAGGGGGCTGGATAATGAAAAACTGTTTTTT. As protein: CASSLARGLDNEKLFF.